This T cell receptor (beta chain) was identified during a study of T cell responses to AZD1222 COVID-19 vaccine. On the study more broadly: Pooling was applied to second doses at about 4 or about 12 weeks.

This clone has a handful of counts. Clones were read by immunoSEQ multiplex PCR, and TCRdb kept only the in-frame ones, dropping some. The table lists over 95,000 clones, roughly 90% of them singletons. The TCR originated in an adult in good health. The sequences come from peripheral blood, collected on day 0 of AZD1222 vaccination.

Here the CDR3 reads CASSRRGTSGRVGEQYF. The CDR3 DNA follows: TGTGCCAGCAGTCGTCGGGGGACTAGCGGGCGTGTCGGCGAGCAGTACTTC. V is TRBV2 and J is TRBJ2-7; 12 nucleotides align to TRBD2. Trimming at V came to 5 bases and at J to 6 bases, leaving 14 bases not matched to a gene. The germline V gene has CDR1 SNHLY and CDR2 FYNNEI. There are 17 residues in the CDR3.